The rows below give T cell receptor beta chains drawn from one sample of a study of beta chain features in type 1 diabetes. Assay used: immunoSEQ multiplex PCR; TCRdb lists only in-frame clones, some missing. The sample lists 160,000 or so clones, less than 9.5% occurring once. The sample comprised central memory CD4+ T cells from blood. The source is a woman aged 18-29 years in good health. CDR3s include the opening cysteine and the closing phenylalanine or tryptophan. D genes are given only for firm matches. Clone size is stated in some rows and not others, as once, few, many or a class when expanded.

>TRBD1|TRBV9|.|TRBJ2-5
CASNPDRGFETQYF
TGTGCCAGCAACCCGGACAGGGGTTTTGAGACCCAGTACTTC
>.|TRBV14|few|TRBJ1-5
CASSQLGGGPQHF
TGTGCCAGCAGCCAATTGGGGGGTGGGCCCCAGCATTTT
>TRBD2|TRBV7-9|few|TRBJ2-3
CASSFTSGRGDTQYF
TGTGCCAGCAGCTTCACTAGCGGGAGAGGAGATACGCAGTATTTT
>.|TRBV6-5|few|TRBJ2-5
CASSSPQGPVETQYF
TGTGCCAGCAGTTCTCCGCAGGGTCCGGTTGAGACCCAGTACTTC
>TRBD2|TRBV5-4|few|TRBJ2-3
CASSQSAGTSGTDTQYF
TGTGCCAGCAGCCAATCGGCCGGGACTAGCGGGACGGATACGCAGTATTTT
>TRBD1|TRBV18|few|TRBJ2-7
CASSRQGSYEQYF
TGTGCCAGCTCCCGACAGGGGAGCTACGAGCAGTACTTC
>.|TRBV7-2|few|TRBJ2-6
CASSSEVTANVLTF
TGTGCCAGCAGCTCAGAGGTAACGGCCAACGTCCTGACTTTC
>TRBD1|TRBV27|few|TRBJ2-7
CASSFSTGYEQYF
TGTGCCAGCAGTTTTTCGACAGGGTACGAGCAGTACTTC
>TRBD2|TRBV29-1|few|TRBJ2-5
CSVGPGTSGRETQYF
TGCAGCGTAGGACCCGGGACTAGCGGGAGGGAGACCCAGTACTTC
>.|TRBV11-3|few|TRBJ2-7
CASSLSFGGGTYEQYF
TGTGCCAGCAGCCTCTCCTTTGGCGGGGGCACCTACGAGCAGTACTTC
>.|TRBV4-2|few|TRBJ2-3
CASSQVSGAEADTQYF
TGTGCCAGCAGCCAAGTTTCGGGAGCAGAAGCAGATACGCAGTATTTT
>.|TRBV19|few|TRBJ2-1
CASSRRLASYNEQFF
TGTGCCAGTAGTCGTCGGCTAGCGTCCTACAATGAGCAGTTCTTC
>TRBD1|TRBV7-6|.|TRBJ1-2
CASSLGQGGYGYTF
TGTGCCAGCAGCTTAGGACAGGGAGGCTATGGCTACACCTTC
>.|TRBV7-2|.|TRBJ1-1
CASSLNWEGTEAFF
TGTGCCAGCAGCTTAAACTGGGAGGGGACTGAAGCTTTCTTT
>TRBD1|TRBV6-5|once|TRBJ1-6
CASSYSGQGISPLHF
TGTGCCAGCAGTTACTCGGGACAGGGTATTTCACCCCTCCACTTT
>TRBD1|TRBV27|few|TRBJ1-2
CASGDRGVYGYTF
TGTGCCAGCGGGGACAGGGGGGTTTATGGCTACACCTTC
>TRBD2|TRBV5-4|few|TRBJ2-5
CASSRPGLGTETQYF
TGTGCCAGCAGCCGACCGGGACTAGGGACGGAGACCCAGTACTTC
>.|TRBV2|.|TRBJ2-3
CASMLGGADTQYF
TGTGCCAGCATGTTAGGCGGTGCAGATACGCAGTATTTT
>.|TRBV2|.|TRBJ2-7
CASGLDYEQYF
TGTGCCAGTGGACTGGACTACGAGCAGTACTTC